A selection of T cell receptor beta chains follows, all from one sample in a study of cytomegalovirus exposure and HLA in healthy donors. The data were produced by immunoSEQ multiplex PCR, yet TCRdb's version contains in-frame clones alone and is incomplete. This sample carries around 140,000 clones, around 73% of them seen once, and the ten largest clones take roughly 2.9%. The sequencing input was PBMCs. The origin of the receptors is a female donor in good health and CMV-seronegative. The CDR3 runs from the conserved cysteine through the conserved F or W. The order of the fields is clone size, J gene, D gene, V gene, CDR3 protein, CDR3 DNA. D genes are given only for firm matches. The listing skips clone size in some rows; elsewhere it reads once, few, many or a size class.

size: .; J: TRBJ1-3; D: .; V: TRBV30; CDR3: CAWSPGPRGNTIYF; DNA: TGTGCCTGGAGTCCAGGGCCGAGAGGAAACACCATATATTTT
size: few; J: TRBJ2-7; D: TRBD2; V: TRBV6-1; CDR3: CASSEGGLAGFYEQYF; DNA: TGTGCCAGCAGTGAAGGCGGACTAGCGGGATTCTACGAGCAGTACTTC
size: once; J: TRBJ1-2; D: .; V: TRBV4-1; CDR3: CASSQGPGDSGYTF; DNA: TGCGCCAGCAGCCAAGGGCCAGGGGATTCTGGCTACACCTTC
size: .; J: TRBJ1-2; D: .; V: TRBV27; CDR3: CASSHGAGFPNYGYTF; DNA: TGTGCCAGCAGTCATGGTGCGGGCTTTCCTAACTATGGCTACACCTTC
size: once; J: TRBJ1-5; D: .; V: TRBV6-1; CDR3: CASSAPGGISNQPQHF; DNA: TGTGCCAGCAGTGCGCCGGGGGGCATTAGCAATCAGCCCCAGCATTTT
size: .; J: TRBJ2-1; D: TRBD2; V: TRBV6-4; CDR3: CASSDSGLPNEQFF; DNA: TGTGCCAGCAGCGACTCGGGACTACCCAATGAGCAGTTCTTC
size: .; J: TRBJ1-1; D: .; V: TRBV27; CDR3: CASKLQTSTTEAFF; DNA: TGTGCCAGCAAACTACAGACTAGCACGACTGAAGCTTTCTTT
size: .; J: TRBJ2-3; D: .; V: TRBV7-9; CDR3: CSSSLERSTDTQYF; DNA: TGTTCCAGCAGCTTAGAACGGAGCACAGATACGCAGTATTTT
size: .; J: TRBJ1-2; D: TRBD1; V: TRBV14; CDR3: CASSPSRDRGVHYGYTF; DNA: TGTGCCAGCAGCCCTTCGAGGGACAGGGGGGTTCACTATGGCTACACCTTC
size: .; J: TRBJ1-5; D: TRBD1; V: TRBV6-5; CDR3: CASSYTTGLNQPQHF; DNA: TGTGCCAGCAGTTACACGACAGGGCTCAATCAGCCCCAGCATTTT
size: once; J: TRBJ2-1; D: TRBD2; V: TRBV6-1; CDR3: CASSEEGLAWNNEQFF; DNA: TGTGCCAGCAGTGAAGAGGGACTAGCGTGGAACAATGAGCAGTTCTTC
size: .; J: TRBJ1-2; D: TRBD1; V: TRBV28; CDR3: CASSLQRTGGYTF; DNA: TGTGCCAGCAGTCTCCAGCGGACAGGGGGCTACACCTTC
size: .; J: TRBJ1-6; D: TRBD1; V: TRBV5-6; CDR3: CASSRTDRGTSPLHF; DNA: TGTGCCAGCAGCCGAACAGACAGGGGAACTTCACCCCTCCACTTT
size: .; J: TRBJ2-7; D: TRBD1; V: TRBV5-4; CDR3: CASTDRGRYEQYF; DNA: TGTGCCAGCACGGACAGGGGCAGGTACGAGCAGTACTTC
size: .; J: TRBJ2-2; D: TRBD1; V: TRBV10-3; CDR3: CAISESGLGRGSTGELFF; DNA: TGTGCCATCAGTGAGTCTGGGTTGGGCAGGGGGTCCACCGGGGAGCTGTTTTTT
size: .; J: TRBJ2-1; D: TRBD2; V: TRBV10-3; CDR3: CAIRPTSGGPYNEQFF; DNA: TGTGCCATCAGACCGACTAGCGGGGGCCCGTACAATGAGCAGTTCTTC
size: .; J: TRBJ2-2; D: TRBD2; V: TRBV9; CDR3: CASSVVGTSANGELFF; DNA: TGTGCCAGCAGCGTAGTAGGGACTAGCGCAAACGGGGAGCTGTTTTTT
size: .; J: TRBJ1-4; D: TRBD1; V: TRBV5-1; CDR3: CASSLRPRGDNEKLFF; DNA: TGCGCCAGCAGCTTGAGGCCCAGGGGGGATAATGAAAAACTGTTTTTT
size: once; J: TRBJ2-1; D: .; V: TRBV7-9; CDR3: CASSPASHNEQFF; DNA: TGTGCCAGCAGCCCTGCGTCCCACAATGAGCAGTTCTTC
size: .; J: TRBJ2-5; D: TRBD2; V: TRBV15; CDR3: CATSSQGAGAQYF; DNA: TGTGCCACCAGCAGCCAAGGGGCGGGGGCCCAGTACTTC
size: .; J: TRBJ2-7; D: .; V: TRBV28; CDR3: CASSVGGLEDYEQYF; DNA: TGTGCCAGCAGTGTTGGGGGACTCGAAGACTACGAGCAGTACTTC
size: .; J: TRBJ2-7; D: .; V: TRBV28; CDR3: CASTGQRAREQYF; DNA: TGTGCCAGCACGGGACAGCGGGCCCGCGAGCAGTACTTC
size: .; J: TRBJ1-6; D: TRBD1; V: TRBV18; CDR3: CASSSGQGLNSPLHF; DNA: TGTGCCAGCTCCTCGGGACAGGGTTTGAATTCACCCCTCCACTTT
size: .; J: TRBJ1-2; D: TRBD1; V: TRBV28; CDR3: CASISGTARDYGYTF; DNA: TGTGCCAGCATTTCCGGGACAGCCCGCGACTATGGCTACACCTTC
size: .; J: TRBJ1-1; D: TRBD1; V: TRBV5-1; CDR3: CASSADRGAEAFF; DNA: TGCGCCAGCAGCGCCGACAGGGGCGCTGAAGCTTTCTTT
size: .; J: TRBJ2-2; D: .; V: TRBV28; CDR3: CASSLYVGSTGELFF; DNA: TGTGCCAGCAGTTTATACGTGGGCAGCACCGGGGAGCTGTTTTTT
size: .; J: TRBJ2-5; D: TRBD1; V: TRBV5-4; CDR3: CASSLPGQGLKETQYF; DNA: TGTGCCAGCAGCTTGCCAGGACAGGGCTTGAAAGAGACCCAGTACTTC
size: .; J: TRBJ1-1; D: .; V: TRBV5-1; CDR3: CASSLDGGTEAFF; DNA: TGCGCCAGCAGCTTGGATGGGGGGACTGAAGCTTTCTTT
size: .; J: TRBJ2-3; D: TRBD2; V: TRBV27; CDR3: CASSFNSGSNTQYF; DNA: TGTGCCAGCAGTTTTAATAGCGGGAGTAATACGCAGTATTTT
size: once; J: TRBJ1-6; D: .; V: TRBV30; CDR3: CAWTRGTYSPLHF; DNA: TGTGCCTGGACAAGGGGAACCTATTCACCCCTCCACTTT
size: .; J: TRBJ1-1; D: TRBD1; V: TRBV14; CDR3: CASSLRTGWAEAFF; DNA: TGTGCCAGCAGCCTACGGACAGGGTGGGCTGAAGCTTTCTTT
size: .; J: TRBJ2-1; D: .; V: TRBV7-2; CDR3: CASSLGRAYNEQFF; DNA: TGTGCCAGCAGCTTAGGTCGGGCCTACAATGAGCAGTTCTTC
size: .; J: TRBJ2-5; D: TRBD2; V: TRBV18; CDR3: CASSPGGRASETQYF; DNA: TGTGCCAGCTCACCGGGCGGGAGGGCCTCTGAAACCCAGTACTTC
size: .; J: TRBJ1-2; D: .; V: TRBV28; CDR3: CASTTPSVGYTF; DNA: TGTGCCAGCACCACCCCATCGGTGGGCTACACCTTC
size: .; J: TRBJ2-7; D: .; V: TRBV29-1; CDR3: CSVEAGREQYF; DNA: TGCAGCGTTGAGGCAGGAAGAGAGCAGTACTTC
size: .; J: TRBJ1-1; D: .; V: TRBV7-9; CDR3: CASSLDSKNTEAFF; DNA: TGTGCCAGCAGCTTGGACAGTAAGAACACTGAAGCTTTCTTT
size: .; J: TRBJ1-1; D: .; V: TRBV30; CDR3: CAWSPARGAFF; DNA: TGTGCCTGGAGTCCGGCTCGCGGAGCTTTCTTT
size: .; J: TRBJ1-3; D: .; V: TRBV10-3; CDR3: CATREGSGNTIYF; DNA: TGTGCCACACGGGAAGGGTCTGGAAACACCATATATTTT
size: .; J: TRBJ1-2; D: TRBD1; V: TRBV4-2; CDR3: CASSQEGQGRWGYTF; DNA: TGTGCCAGCAGCCAAGAAGGACAGGGGCGGTGGGGCTACACCTTC
size: few; J: TRBJ1-1; D: .; V: TRBV28; CDR3: CASKLEHTEAFF; DNA: TGTGCCAGCAAACTCGAGCACACTGAAGCTTTCTTT
size: .; J: TRBJ2-7; D: .; V: TRBV27; CDR3: CASSLSQGSLNYEQYF; DNA: TGTGCCAGCAGTTTATCGCAGGGATCATTGAACTACGAGCAGTACTTC
size: .; J: TRBJ1-1; D: .; V: TRBV10-1; CDR3: CASSFQIWTEAFF; DNA: TGCGCCAGCAGTTTCCAGATATGGACTGAAGCTTTCTTT
size: .; J: TRBJ1-1; D: TRBD1; V: TRBV25-1; CDR3: CASSTPGTVRTEAFF; DNA: TGTGCCAGCAGTACCCCCGGGACAGTTCGCACTGAAGCTTTCTTT
size: .; J: TRBJ2-5; D: TRBD2; V: TRBV5-1; CDR3: CASRRERLSSGQIQETQYF; DNA: TGCGCCAGCAGGAGAGAGCGTCTCTCTAGCGGGCAAATCCAAGAGACCCAGTACTTC
size: .; J: TRBJ1-6; D: .; V: TRBV6-5; CDR3: CASSYSAGRNPSPLHF; DNA: TGTGCCAGCAGTTATTCCGCAGGCCGAAATCCTTCACCCCTCCACTTT
size: .; J: TRBJ1-1; D: .; V: TRBV7-2; CDR3: CASSLRPGDAEAFF; DNA: TGTGCCAGCAGCTTGCGTCCGGGGGACGCTGAAGCTTTCTTT
size: few; J: TRBJ1-1; D: .; V: TRBV9; CDR3: CASFGRVSEAFF; DNA: TGTGCCAGCTTCGGCAGGGTGAGTGAAGCTTTCTTT
size: .; J: TRBJ2-7; D: TRBD1; V: TRBV9; CDR3: CASSVGSTGSISEQYF; DNA: TGTGCCAGCAGCGTAGGATCGACAGGGTCTATCAGCGAGCAGTACTTC
size: few; J: TRBJ1-3; D: TRBD1; V: TRBV30; CDR3: CAFRQGAGNTIYF; DNA: TGTGCCTTCCGACAGGGGGCTGGAAACACCATATATTTT
size: .; J: TRBJ1-2; D: TRBD1; V: TRBV2; CDR3: CASSEARPGQVGGYTF; DNA: TGTGCCAGCAGTGAAGCGCGGCCCGGACAGGTGGGTGGCTACACCTTC
size: once; J: TRBJ2-7; D: .; V: TRBV27; CDR3: CASSPSGYYEQYF; DNA: TGTGCCAGCAGTCCCTCGGGGTACTACGAGCAGTACTTC
size: .; J: TRBJ2-7; D: .; V: TRBV5-1; CDR3: CASSLGPPGLIYEQYF; DNA: TGCGCCAGCAGCTTGGGACCACCGGGACTTATTTACGAGCAGTACTTC
size: .; J: TRBJ2-5; D: .; V: TRBV30; CDR3: CAWSPGLRETQYF; DNA: TGTGCCTGGAGTCCGGGTCTGAGGGAGACCCAGTACTTC
size: .; J: TRBJ2-7; D: TRBD1; V: TRBV11-2; CDR3: CASSDGQGSVEQYF; DNA: TGTGCCAGCAGCGACGGACAGGGTTCGGTTGAGCAGTACTTC
size: once; J: TRBJ2-1; D: TRBD2; V: TRBV29-1; CDR3: CSVEAGLAREQFF; DNA: TGCAGCGTTGAAGCCGGACTAGCGCGTGAGCAGTTCTTC